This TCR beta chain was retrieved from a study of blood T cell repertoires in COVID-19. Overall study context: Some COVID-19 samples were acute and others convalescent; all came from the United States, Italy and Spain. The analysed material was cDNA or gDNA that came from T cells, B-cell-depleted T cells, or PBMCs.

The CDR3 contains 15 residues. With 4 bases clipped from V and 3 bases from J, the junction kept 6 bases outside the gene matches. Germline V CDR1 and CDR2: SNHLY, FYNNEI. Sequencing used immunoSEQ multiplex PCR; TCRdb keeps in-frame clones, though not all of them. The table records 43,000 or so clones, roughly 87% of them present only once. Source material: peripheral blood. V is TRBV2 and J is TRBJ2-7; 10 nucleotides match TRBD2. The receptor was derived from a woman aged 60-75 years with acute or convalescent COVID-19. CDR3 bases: TGTGCCAGCAGTGCTAGCGGGGGTGGAATCTACGAGCAGTACTTC. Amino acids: CASSASGGGIYEQYF.